The text below deals with one T cell receptor (beta chain). Without the conserved terminal phenylalanine or tryptophan, this CDR3 likely stems from a read error. Because the CDR3's place on the DNA is in doubt, the DNA is left out and the CDR3 is given as listed by TCRdb. The sample is drawn from a study of blood T cell repertoires in COVID-19. Measured with immunoSEQ multiplex PCR; TCRdb has only the in-frame clones, and not every one. The sample yields fewer than 350,000 clones, about 86% seen once. The CDR3 has 14 amino acids, counting both end residues. The germline V gene has CDR1 ENHRY and CDR2 SYGVKD.

V gene TRBV10-3 combines with J gene TRBJ2-7; the tabulated D call, TRBD2, remains unverified against the DNA. The sample taken for sequencing was peripheral blood. This receptor was taken from a woman between 55 and 75 years old with active or convalescent COVID-19. The CDR3 loop reads CAISESRGLAGQRL.